This is a list of T cell receptor beta chains from one sample in a study of vaccination effects on CD4 cells after COVID-19. TCRdb's table, derived via immunoSEQ multiplex PCR, lists solely in-frame clones and lacks some. The sample lists tens of thousands of clones, 73% seen once, with 5% in the top ten. These TCRs are of unknown antigen specificity. The sequenced sample was CD4+ T cells from PBMCs cultured with SARS-CoV-2 spike peptides, obtained before COVID-19 vaccination. These receptor sequences come from a human donor who received a COVID-19 vaccine. Each CDR3 is given with its conserved first and last residue. The D gene is left open where the match is weak. Expanded clones are given a class, and other clones once, few, many or no size at all.

>TRBJ1-5|.|TRBV19|.
CASSTDSNNASNQPQHF
TGTGCCAGTAGCACGGACAGCAACAACGCTAGCAATCAGCCCCAGCATTTT
>TRBJ2-1|once|TRBV6-5|.
CASSDGATYNEQFF
TGTGCCAGCAGCGACGGGGCTACATACAATGAGCAGTTCTTC
>TRBJ2-1|once|TRBV5-8|TRBD1
CASSLLSQSTGGSDNEQFF
TGTGCCAGCAGCTTGTTGTCCCAATCGACAGGGGGGTCGGACAATGAGCAGTTCTTC
>TRBJ2-5|.|TRBV25-1|TRBD2
CASSESGRSETQYF
TGTGCCAGCAGTGAATCCGGGAGGTCGGAGACCCAGTACTTC
>TRBJ2-1|.|TRBV10-2|TRBD1
CASSDRDRVGNEQFF
TGCGCCAGCAGTGACCGGGACAGGGTGGGAAATGAGCAGTTCTTC
>TRBJ2-5|.|TRBV10-3|.
CAISESLGTETQYF
TGTGCCATCAGTGAGTCGCTCGGGACGGAGACCCAGTACTTC
>TRBJ2-1|.|TRBV7-9|.
CASSLKSREGRYNEQFF
TGTGCCAGCAGCTTAAAATCTCGAGAAGGACGTTACAATGAGCAGTTCTTC
>TRBJ2-7|.|TRBV7-2|.
CASSSDRFEGQYF
TGTGCCAGCAGCTCCGACAGGTTTGAAGGGCAGTACTTC
>TRBJ1-2|.|TRBV5-5|.
CASSLEPGGGYGYTF
TGTGCCAGCAGCTTGGAGCCAGGCGGGGGCTATGGCTACACCTTC
>TRBJ2-2|.|TRBV18|TRBD1
CASSLFGTENTGELFF
TGTGCCAGCTCATTATTCGGGACAGAAAACACCGGGGAGCTGTTTTTT
>TRBJ2-7|.|TRBV4-1|TRBD2
CASSQGTSGGVFSYEQYF
TGCGCCAGCAGCCAAGGGACTAGCGGGGGGGTTTTCTCCTACGAGCAGTACTTC
>TRBJ2-2|.|TRBV5-1|.
CASRRGAGELFF
TGCGCCAGCAGAAGGGGGGCCGGGGAGCTGTTTTTT
>TRBJ2-1|.|TRBV19|.
CASSMDSGRNEQFF
TGTGCCAGTAGTATGGATAGCGGTCGAAATGAGCAGTTCTTC
>TRBJ2-7|.|TRBV7-9|.
CASSQGRYEQYF
TGTGCCAGCAGCCAGGGCCGCTACGAGCAGTACTTC
>TRBJ2-1|.|TRBV7-9|.
CASSLQRERNEQFF
TGTGCCAGCAGCTTACAACGGGAGAGAAATGAGCAGTTCTTC
>TRBJ2-5|.|TRBV5-4|.
CASSLGTVGETQYF
TGTGCCAGCAGCTTGGGTACAGTAGGAGAGACCCAGTACTTC
>TRBJ1-5|.|TRBV12-3/TRBV12-4|.
CASSFSNQPQHF
TGTGCCAGCAGTTTTAGCAATCAGCCCCAGCATTTT
>TRBJ1-3|few|TRBV7-9|.
CASSFGLLSGNTIYF
TGTGCCAGCAGCTTTGGCCTCCTCTCTGGAAACACCATATATTTT
>TRBJ1-2|few|TRBV11-2|.
CASSGRGSYGYTF
TGTGCCAGCAGCGGGCGGGGGAGCTATGGCTACACCTTC
>TRBJ2-5|.|TRBV6-5|.
CASSYLTGRGQETQYF
TGTGCCAGCAGTTACCTTACAGGAAGGGGGCAAGAGACCCAGTACTTC
>TRBJ1-6|few|TRBV12-3/TRBV12-4|.
CASSGDGPGPLHF
TGTGCCAGCAGTGGGGACGGTCCTGGACCCCTCCACTTT
>TRBJ1-4|.|TRBV19|TRBD1
CATGSQGAIDEKLFF
TGTGCCACCGGGTCGCAGGGGGCGATCGATGAAAAACTGTTTTTT
>TRBJ2-7|.|TRBV19|.
CASSMTWEPPYEQYF
TGTGCCAGTAGTATGACCTGGGAGCCCCCCTACGAGCAGTACTTC
>TRBJ2-7|.|TRBV6-5|.
CASSYSRSGSAYEQYF
TGTGCCAGCAGTTACTCGAGGTCGGGGAGCGCCTACGAGCAGTACTTC
>TRBJ2-5|.|TRBV7-2|.
CASSLGGYQETQYF
TGTGCCAGCAGCTTAGGGGGATACCAAGAGACCCAGTACTTC
>TRBJ1-3|.|TRBV19|.
CATRASGNTIYF
TGTGCCACCCGGGCATCTGGAAACACCATATATTTT
>TRBJ1-5|.|TRBV7-2|.
CASSYGSSWSYSNQPQHF
TGTGCCAGCAGCTACGGTTCGTCGTGGAGTTATAGCAATCAGCCCCAGCATTTT
>TRBJ2-3|.|TRBV6-4|TRBD1
CASSEFGTGPDTQYF
TGTGCCAGCAGTGAATTCGGGACAGGCCCAGATACGCAGTATTTT
>TRBJ2-1|few|TRBV27|.
CASRSGLDNEQFF
TGTGCCAGCAGGTCGGGTCTAGACAATGAGCAGTTCTTC
>TRBJ1-2|.|TRBV21-1|.
CASRLKPGEAVYGYTF
TGTGCCAGCAGGTTAAAACCGGGGGAAGCAGTCTATGGCTACACCTTC
>TRBJ2-3|few|TRBV5-4|.
CASSTGSDTQYF
TGTGCCAGCAGCACAGGATCTGATACGCAGTATTTT
>TRBJ1-5|.|TRBV18|.
CASSTQGGGNQPQHF
TGTGCCAGCTCAACACAGGGCGGGGGCAATCAGCCCCAGCATTTT